This TCR beta chain derives from a study of cytomegalovirus exposure and HLA in healthy donors (dated by TCRdb to between 2016 and 2019). Concerning the study at large: An earlier analysis of approximately 640 of the donors reported 276 Gb of sequence data and 120 million or so unique TCR beta sequences from 150 million to 200 million T cells. In addition to the first cohort of approximately 650 subjects, a separate validation cohort of 100 to 150 different subjects was used. Because of strong linkage in the cohort, a few DR-DQ haplotypes were treated as single units for association and clustering. The genetic ancestry cluster associated with self-reported Caucasian donors included 81% of the 398 genotyped donors. Among roughly 400 genotyped donors of the cohort, an average of around 240,000 unique TCR beta nucleotide sequences was sequenced per donor, of which about 18% were non-productive. A later genetic analysis took genome-wide SNP genotypes for about 55% of the roughly 670 donors and used that subset as a discovery cohort. Both class I and class II loci were covered by HLA typing, at four-digit resolution. Every repertoire in the discovery cohort had been generated on one and the same sequencing platform. The study combined high-throughput TCR immunosequencing, statistical association of individual TCRs with disease status, and machine learning to predict cytomegalovirus infection status. An earlier analysis of approximately 640 of the donors applied high-throughput TCR beta sequencing to assess whether each TCR beta V gene segment acted as functional or pseudogenic. An early release covering more than 500 HLA-typed donors comprised around 300 gigabases of sequencing data and around 80 million unique TCR sequences. Typing coverage differed by locus: A, B, C, DRB1 and DQB1 were typed in about 620-640 donors, DQA1 in 522, DPA1 in around 610, and DPB1 in roughly 470. Rather than drawing on any new phenotypic data, the later analysis identified candidate immune exposures from TCR beta sequences and the way those sequences occurred across donors. Donor age, sex, ethnicity and CMV serostatus were collected together with the repertoire data. To study patterns of TCR occurrence, a later analysis re-analyzed previously published TCR beta repertoires from hundreds of donors and added high-resolution HLA genotyping. The study aimed to test whether signatures of past pathogen exposure could be identified by cataloging public T cell receptors. The study used immunosequencing to profile the T cell repertoires of under 700 subjects and linked those repertoires to cytomegalovirus serostatus. Overall results and qualifications from the work: Most CMV-associated TCR beta chains appeared to be HLA-restricted in a later analysis, and the HLA associations seemed to be driven largely by CMV exposure. The sequencing pipeline was judged likely to have produced a cluster of highly shared sequence variants as a technical artifact. In a later analysis, HLA-associated TCR beta chains showed more clonal expansion and lower generation probabilities than non-associated chains that were equally common. Assigning TCR associations to individual alleles was difficult when HLA alleles, especially DR and DQ, strongly co-occurred. In a later analysis, TCR association rates were found to vary across HLA loci, with the most associated TCRs seen for DRB1 alleles and the fewest for HLA-C alleles. A further reported finding was that TCR beta sequences accurately predicted the HLA-A and HLA-B alleles for most subjects in the first cohort. Only TCR beta chains were sequenced in this cohort, and the absence of alpha or paired-chain data limited detectable features. According to a later genetic analysis, donors in an Asian-associated ancestry cluster had fewer N-insertions in productive TCRs than the approximately 690-donor mean. The only immune exposure information available for the cohort was CMV serostatus. In a later analysis, 16,951 TCR beta sequences were associated with specific HLA alleles at a false discovery rate of 0.05. The study gave a list of about 150 TCR beta chains associated with cytomegalovirus. Because HLA typing was unavailable for some donors at each locus, only the typed subset was used in association tests. In an earlier analysis of around 600 of the donors, most TCR beta V segments appeared in productive rearrangements about 87% or about 30% of the time, broadly matching IMGT annotations. Several of the top co-occurrence clusters appeared to be linked to parvovirus B19, influenza, CMV and Epstein-Barr virus, according to a later analysis. In both the original and validation cohorts, the classifier was reported to diagnose cytomegalovirus status with high specificity and sensitivity. A later genetic analysis associated a missense DCLRE1C variant with V-gene and J-gene trimming of TCR beta chains, and an independent cohort replicated the association. Some IMGT-functional V segments, including TRBV6-2 and TRBV6-3, could not be told apart with the 87-base-pair reads, so those segments were excluded. The earlier analysis of 587 of the donors excluded about 16 rarely observed V segments, including chromosome 9 orphons, because counts were too low. In vitro tests confirmed that three of the cytomegalovirus-associated TCR beta chains recognize cytomegalovirus antigens. The authors suggested that the approach could potentially be extended to other disease states and immunological phenotypes. Most TCR sequences were seen in very few donors, while some public TCRs were found in many individuals. Linkage disequilibrium might explain the correlated functional status among segregating V segments, but an unknown experimental factor could not be ruled out. Sequencing depth was assumed to be roughly uniform across donors in the presence/absence analyses, though that assumption may not hold.

The CDR3 measures 15 amino acids from cysteine to phenylalanine. Only the CDR3 part of the read is kept: 45 bases, read in frame from the first base. The germline V gene encodes CDR1 SGHVS and CDR2 FQNEAQ. The germline V end is reduced by 4 bases and the J end by 4 bases; junction bases left unmatched: 4. As concerns this clone: What this receptor recognizes is not known. No qualities accompany the bases; no much larger clone lies one base away.

Library creation used the immunoSEQ multiplex PCR assay. For the multiplex PCR, a mixture combining 60 forward primers for TCR Vbeta segments and 13 reverse primers for TCR Jbeta segments was used. Amplification of the CDR3 region of rearranged TCR beta genes was performed with a multiplex PCR assay on genomic DNA. On the Illumina HiSeq System, the amplified TCR beta libraries were sequenced as 87-base-pair reads. Under the source paper's analysis protocol: In a later analysis, some 80 million unique TCR beta chains were counted across the roughly 670 repertoires, and around 10 million of these chains were shared by at least two donors. Raw reads were error-corrected and collapsed into unique sequences by a nearest-neighbor algorithm in which closely related sequences were merged to remove PCR and sequencing errors. To assign V, D and J gene segments, CDR3 sequences were aligned to IMGT reference sequences. For a sequence to be retained, at least a six-nucleotide match to both a V gene segment and a J gene segment was required. Rearrangements were called productive when the CDR3 lacked stop codons and stayed in frame with V and J; all others were non-productive. Following IMGT convention, CDR3 was defined as the stretch from the second conserved V-encoded cysteine to the conserved J-encoded phenylalanine. The earlier analysis of roughly 590 of the donors excluded sequences that lacked an unambiguous match to a single V gene segment. An earlier analysis of 500 to 600 of the donors classified V segments as functional when productive rearrangements were above 56.7% and as segregating when the standard deviation between donors was above 5%. A statistical classification framework was developed to diagnose cytomegalovirus status using the catalog of TCR beta chain sequences. A later analysis assigned V and J genes by comparing TCR nucleotide sequences with IMGT/GENE-DB human TR gene sequences. The TCRdist pipeline was used in a later analysis to assign CDR3 sequences and most-parsimonious VDJ recombination scenarios. In a later analysis, every TCR beta chain was defined by the combination of its CDR3 amino acid sequence and its V-gene family, and reads without a unique V-gene family were dropped. In a later analysis, fewer than 650 highly shared, low-generation-probability nucleotide sequences were removed to address suspected cross-contamination and a sequencing artifact. In a later analysis, a clonal expansion index was calculated for each public chain from normalized within-repertoire ranks of inferred template counts. Generation probabilities in a later analysis came from a VDJ recombination model fitted to out-of-frame rearrangements, and those results were checked against IGoR. A later analysis scored TCR-TCR, TCR-HLA and TCR-CMV co-occurrence with hypergeometric tests, applying a repertoire-size bias correction to TCR pairs. To estimate false discovery rates, a later analysis permuted the HLA or CMV assignments 20 times. In a later analysis, co-occurring TCRs were grouped using DBSCAN, and TCRdist sequence similarity was added for clustering within HLA-allele-positive subsets. Repertoires with fewer than 30,000 or more than 120,000 public chains were left out of co-occurrence clustering, as were about five repertoires with anomalous nucleotide sharing. In its TCRdb copy, this immuneACCESS table keeps in-frame sequences only and misses some clones. Where compared with another copy, unresolved V genes explain less than half of these, and the others have no known cause. The V and J calls and clone size were taken over from that table, and D and trimming were inferred from the DNA. The table for this sample lists 140,000 to 150,000 clones; roughly 70% of them were counted only once. The ten biggest clones cover over 6% of the sample.

The cohort comprised 670 or so healthy bone marrow donors. At the time of sampling, all cohort members were nominally healthy, though unrecorded immune exposures were likely present. The donor was CMV seronegative and was included in the group of around 320 seronegative cohort members. Each donor provided a peripheral blood sample, and peripheral blood mononuclear cells were used for TCR beta sequencing. Genomic DNA was extracted from the blood cell samples with the Qiagen DNeasy Blood Extraction Kit. The chain links TRBV7-8 with TRBJ2-1; 10 of the junction bases match TRBD2. The receptor was derived from a young man in good health and CMV-seronegative. Sequenced material: PBMCs. The CDR3 amino acid sequence is: CASSYGLAAYNEQFF. In nucleotides, the sequence is TGTGCCAGCAGCTATGGACTAGCGGCTTACAATGAGCAGTTCTTC.